A selection of T cell receptor beta chains follows, all from one sample in a study of cytomegalovirus exposure and HLA in healthy donors. The repertoire was sequenced with immunoSEQ multiplex PCR; TCRdb's copy has only in-frame clones and lacks some. The data show about 120,000 clones, around 77% seen once. Sequenced: PBMCs. These receptors came from a man aged 35-49 years in good health and CMV-seropositive. CDR3s include the opening cysteine and the closing phenylalanine or tryptophan. Fields, in order: CDR3 protein, CDR3 DNA, clone size, D gene, J gene, V gene. A D gene is named only where the DNA matches it firmly. A clone size is listed for some rows: how often the clone was seen (once, few, many), or a class if it is expanded.

CDR3 protein: CASSGGKGARKTQYF
CDR3 DNA: TGTGCCAGCAGTGGTGGAAAGGGGGCTAGGAAGACCCAGTACTTC
clone size: .
D gene: TRBD1
J gene: TRBJ2-5
V gene: TRBV28

CDR3 protein: CASSPSGQYNQPQHF
CDR3 DNA: TGTGCCAGCAGCCCATCCGGACAGTACAATCAGCCCCAGCATTTT
clone size: .
D gene: .
J gene: TRBJ1-5
V gene: TRBV27

CDR3 protein: CASSPQQGGNIQYF
CDR3 DNA: TGTGCCAGCAGCCCACAACAGGGGGGGAACATTCAGTACTTC
clone size: .
D gene: .
J gene: TRBJ2-4
V gene: TRBV7-2

CDR3 protein: CASSLQGQSLYGYTF
CDR3 DNA: TGTGCCAGCAGCTTACAGGGCCAGTCCCTCTATGGCTACACCTTC
clone size: .
D gene: .
J gene: TRBJ1-2
V gene: TRBV11-2

CDR3 protein: CASKRAEAMYGYTF
CDR3 DNA: TGTGCCAGCAAAAGGGCGGAGGCCATGTATGGCTACACCTTC
clone size: .
D gene: .
J gene: TRBJ1-2
V gene: TRBV7-2

CDR3 protein: CASSFFSGGAGDGELFF
CDR3 DNA: TGTGCCAGCAGCTTCTTTAGCGGGGGGGCCGGGGACGGGGAGCTGTTTTTT
clone size: .
D gene: TRBD2
J gene: TRBJ2-2
V gene: TRBV5-4

CDR3 protein: CASSLSGRPNQPQHF
CDR3 DNA: TGTGCCAGCAGTTTATCGGGCAGGCCCAATCAGCCCCAGCATTTT
clone size: .
D gene: .
J gene: TRBJ1-5
V gene: TRBV27

CDR3 protein: CASKKTSLNSPLHF
CDR3 DNA: TGTGCCAGCAAAAAGACAAGCCTTAATTCACCCCTCCACTTT
clone size: .
D gene: .
J gene: TRBJ1-6
V gene: TRBV6-5

CDR3 protein: CASSLGQAGADTQYF
CDR3 DNA: TGCGCCAGCAGCTTGGGACAGGCGGGGGCAGATACGCAGTATTTT
clone size: .
D gene: .
J gene: TRBJ2-3
V gene: TRBV5-1

CDR3 protein: CSVEGTWSYEQYF
CDR3 DNA: TGCAGCGTTGAGGGGACATGGTCCTACGAGCAGTACTTC
clone size: .
D gene: .
J gene: TRBJ2-7
V gene: TRBV29-1

CDR3 protein: CASSPGRNTEAFF
CDR3 DNA: TGTGCCAGCTCACCAGGGAGGAACACTGAAGCTTTCTTT
clone size: .
D gene: .
J gene: TRBJ1-1
V gene: TRBV18

CDR3 protein: CASSSIDRSTDTQYF
CDR3 DNA: TGTGCCAGCAGCTCAATTGACAGGAGCACAGATACGCAGTATTTT
clone size: .
D gene: .
J gene: TRBJ2-3
V gene: TRBV28

CDR3 protein: CASSPGGREEETQYF
CDR3 DNA: TGTGCCAGCTCACCAGGCGGCAGGGAAGAAGAGACCCAGTACTTC
clone size: .
D gene: .
J gene: TRBJ2-5
V gene: TRBV18

CDR3 protein: CASSPISDTGELFF
CDR3 DNA: TGTGCCAGCTCACCGATTTCAGATACCGGGGAGCTGTTTTTT
clone size: .
D gene: .
J gene: TRBJ2-2
V gene: TRBV18

CDR3 protein: CASSEARGVRHSPLHF
CDR3 DNA: TGTGCCAGCAGTGAAGCTCGAGGAGTGAGGCATTCACCCCTCCACTTT
clone size: .
D gene: .
J gene: TRBJ1-6
V gene: TRBV6-1

CDR3 protein: CASSSTQGQWLSGANVLTF
CDR3 DNA: TGTGCCAGCAGCTCCACTCAGGGACAGTGGCTCTCTGGGGCCAACGTCCTGACTTTC
clone size: .
D gene: TRBD1
J gene: TRBJ2-6
V gene: TRBV28

CDR3 protein: CASSLSDTGELFF
CDR3 DNA: TGCGCCAGCAGCTTGAGCGACACCGGGGAGCTGTTTTTT
clone size: .
D gene: .
J gene: TRBJ2-2
V gene: TRBV5-1

CDR3 protein: CASSSTGAPYEQYF
CDR3 DNA: TGTGCCAGCAGTTCCACAGGGGCCCCCTACGAGCAGTACTTC
clone size: .
D gene: TRBD1
J gene: TRBJ2-7
V gene: TRBV6-5

CDR3 protein: CASSIDPDRVRNTGELFF
CDR3 DNA: TGTGCCAGTAGTATAGATCCTGACAGGGTGAGAAACACCGGGGAGCTGTTTTTT
clone size: .
D gene: TRBD1
J gene: TRBJ2-2
V gene: TRBV19

CDR3 protein: CASSYPGEETQYF
CDR3 DNA: TGTGCCAGCAGTTACCCAGGGGAAGAGACCCAGTACTTC
clone size: .
D gene: .
J gene: TRBJ2-5
V gene: TRBV6-6

CDR3 protein: CASSVVGTDREQYF
CDR3 DNA: TGTGCCAGCAGCGTAGTCGGGACAGACCGGGAGCAGTACTTC
clone size: .
D gene: TRBD1
J gene: TRBJ2-7
V gene: TRBV9

CDR3 protein: CASSLVRGRGYGYTF
CDR3 DNA: TGTGCCAGCAGTTTAGTCAGGGGGCGTGGCTATGGCTACACCTTC
clone size: .
D gene: TRBD1
J gene: TRBJ1-2
V gene: TRBV28

CDR3 protein: CASRTSGNREQYF
CDR3 DNA: TGTGCCAGCCGGACTAGCGGGAATCGGGAGCAGTACTTC
clone size: .
D gene: TRBD2
J gene: TRBJ2-7
V gene: TRBV28

CDR3 protein: CASSSRSSGEWETQYF
CDR3 DNA: TGTGCCAGCAGTTCGCGAAGTAGTGGGGAGTGGGAGACCCAGTACTTC
clone size: .
D gene: .
J gene: TRBJ2-5
V gene: TRBV28

CDR3 protein: CASSPGQPGISPLHF
CDR3 DNA: TGTGCCAGCTCACCGGGACAGCCGGGGATTTCACCCCTCCACTTT
clone size: few
D gene: TRBD1
J gene: TRBJ1-6
V gene: TRBV18

CDR3 protein: CASSSTGGAGYEQYF
CDR3 DNA: TGTGCCAGCAGCTCCACCGGGGGGGCAGGATACGAGCAGTACTTC
clone size: .
D gene: TRBD2
J gene: TRBJ2-7
V gene: TRBV5-6

CDR3 protein: CASRGQGYLKETQYF
CDR3 DNA: TGTGCCAGCAGGGGCCAGGGGTACCTCAAAGAGACCCAGTACTTC
clone size: .
D gene: .
J gene: TRBJ2-5
V gene: TRBV7-2

CDR3 protein: CASSEVGDNSVTGELFF
CDR3 DNA: TGTGCCAGCAGTGAAGTCGGTGACAACTCGGTCACCGGGGAGCTGTTTTTT
clone size: .
D gene: .
J gene: TRBJ2-2
V gene: TRBV6-1

CDR3 protein: CASSGVFWVAGGPETQYF
CDR3 DNA: TGTGCCAGCAGTGGGGTGTTTTGGGTAGCGGGGGGGCCCGAGACCCAGTACTTC
clone size: few
D gene: TRBD2
J gene: TRBJ2-5
V gene: TRBV6-1

CDR3 protein: CASSEANNAETQYF
CDR3 DNA: TGTGCCAGCAGTGAAGCAAATAACGCGGAGACCCAGTACTTC
clone size: .
D gene: .
J gene: TRBJ2-5
V gene: TRBV2

CDR3 protein: CASRNAGGQETQYF
CDR3 DNA: TGTGCCAGCAGAAACGCAGGGGGCCAAGAGACCCAGTACTTC
clone size: few
D gene: TRBD1
J gene: TRBJ2-5
V gene: TRBV7-9

CDR3 protein: CASSPRADSNQPQHF
CDR3 DNA: TGTGCCAGCTCACCACGGGCCGATAGCAATCAGCCCCAGCATTTT
clone size: .
D gene: .
J gene: TRBJ1-5
V gene: TRBV18

CDR3 protein: CASSLETGPTPHGYTF
CDR3 DNA: TGTGCCAGCAGCTTGGAAACAGGCCCTACCCCTCATGGCTACACCTTC
clone size: .
D gene: .
J gene: TRBJ1-2
V gene: TRBV7-9

CDR3 protein: CASSSQAGAGETQYF
CDR3 DNA: TGTGCCAGCAGCTCCCAGGCGGGGGCGGGGGAGACCCAGTACTTC
clone size: .
D gene: .
J gene: TRBJ2-5
V gene: TRBV7-2

CDR3 protein: CASRETSGGAHEQFF
CDR3 DNA: TGTGCCAGCAGGGAGACTAGCGGGGGGGCCCATGAGCAGTTCTTC
clone size: .
D gene: TRBD2
J gene: TRBJ2-1
V gene: TRBV28

CDR3 protein: CASSPQRGASYNEQFF
CDR3 DNA: TGTGCCAGCAGCCCTCAGCGGGGGGCGTCATACAATGAGCAGTTCTTC
clone size: .
D gene: TRBD2
J gene: TRBJ2-1
V gene: TRBV7-2

CDR3 protein: CASSYQGPQHF
CDR3 DNA: TGTGCCAGCAGTTACCAGGGGCCCCAGCATTTT
clone size: .
D gene: .
J gene: TRBJ1-5
V gene: TRBV6-6

CDR3 protein: CASSQEGLAGGRTPNEQFF
CDR3 DNA: TGTGCCAGCAGCCAAGAGGGACTAGCGGGGGGCAGGACCCCAAATGAGCAGTTCTTC
clone size: .
D gene: TRBD2
J gene: TRBJ2-1
V gene: TRBV11-3

CDR3 protein: CASSLEAVDTGELFF
CDR3 DNA: TGTGCCAGCAGCTTAGAAGCGGTAGACACCGGGGAGCTGTTTTTT
clone size: .
D gene: .
J gene: TRBJ2-2
V gene: TRBV7-3

CDR3 protein: CASSPRQGMNTEAFF
CDR3 DNA: TGTGCCAGCTCACCACGACAGGGGATGAACACTGAAGCTTTCTTT
clone size: .
D gene: TRBD1
J gene: TRBJ1-1
V gene: TRBV18

CDR3 protein: CASSPRRGQPYSNQPQHF
CDR3 DNA: TGTGCCAGCTCACCGCGCAGGGGGCAGCCCTATAGCAATCAGCCCCAGCATTTT
clone size: .
D gene: TRBD1
J gene: TRBJ1-5
V gene: TRBV18

CDR3 protein: CASSGETGFGGYEQYF
CDR3 DNA: TGTGCCAGCAGTGGAGAGACAGGGTTCGGGGGCTACGAGCAGTACTTC
clone size: .
D gene: .
J gene: TRBJ2-7
V gene: TRBV2

CDR3 protein: CASDNGQGGSPLHF
CDR3 DNA: TGTGCCAGCGACAATGGGCAGGGGGGCTCACCCCTCCACTTT
clone size: .
D gene: TRBD1
J gene: TRBJ1-6
V gene: TRBV6-1

CDR3 protein: CASSSGTGMNTEAFF
CDR3 DNA: TGCGCCAGCAGCTCAGGGACAGGGATGAACACTGAAGCTTTCTTT
clone size: .
D gene: TRBD1
J gene: TRBJ1-1
V gene: TRBV5-1

CDR3 protein: CASSPGTGEQPQHF
CDR3 DNA: TGCGCCAGCAGCCCCGGGACAGGGGAACAGCCCCAGCATTTT
clone size: few
D gene: TRBD1
J gene: TRBJ1-5
V gene: TRBV5-1

CDR3 protein: CASSKDRHSPLHF
CDR3 DNA: TGCGCCAGCAGCAAAGACAGGCATTCACCCCTCCACTTT
clone size: .
D gene: .
J gene: TRBJ1-6
V gene: TRBV5-1

CDR3 protein: CAIGDPGTQYF
CDR3 DNA: TGTGCCATCGGTGACCCGGGGACCCAGTACTTC
clone size: .
D gene: .
J gene: TRBJ2-5
V gene: TRBV10-3

CDR3 protein: CASSQPTRLPASGGRSYNEQFF
CDR3 DNA: TGCGCCAGCAGCCAACCGACCCGTCTTCCGGCTAGCGGGGGACGGTCCTACAATGAGCAGTTCTTC
clone size: once
D gene: TRBD2
J gene: TRBJ2-1
V gene: TRBV4-3

CDR3 protein: CASSPTDANTGELFF
CDR3 DNA: TGTGCCAGCAGTCCGACAGACGCGAACACCGGGGAGCTGTTTTTT
clone size: few
D gene: .
J gene: TRBJ2-2
V gene: TRBV6-1

CDR3 protein: CASGTSGGYNEQFF
CDR3 DNA: TGCGCCAGCGGCACTAGCGGGGGCTACAATGAGCAGTTCTTC
clone size: once
D gene: TRBD2
J gene: TRBJ2-1
V gene: TRBV5-1

CDR3 protein: CASSLGTPATNEKLFF
CDR3 DNA: TGTGCCAGCAGTTTAGGGACTCCTGCAACTAATGAAAAACTGTTTTTT
clone size: .
D gene: .
J gene: TRBJ1-4
V gene: TRBV27

CDR3 protein: CAPGQVAGELFF
CDR3 DNA: TGTGCCCCAGGACAGGTGGCCGGGGAGCTGTTTTTT
clone size: .
D gene: TRBD1
J gene: TRBJ2-2
V gene: TRBV6-5

CDR3 protein: CASSQRTGNQPQHF
CDR3 DNA: TGCGCCAGCAGCCAACGGACAGGGAATCAGCCCCAGCATTTT
clone size: .
D gene: TRBD1
J gene: TRBJ1-5
V gene: TRBV4-3